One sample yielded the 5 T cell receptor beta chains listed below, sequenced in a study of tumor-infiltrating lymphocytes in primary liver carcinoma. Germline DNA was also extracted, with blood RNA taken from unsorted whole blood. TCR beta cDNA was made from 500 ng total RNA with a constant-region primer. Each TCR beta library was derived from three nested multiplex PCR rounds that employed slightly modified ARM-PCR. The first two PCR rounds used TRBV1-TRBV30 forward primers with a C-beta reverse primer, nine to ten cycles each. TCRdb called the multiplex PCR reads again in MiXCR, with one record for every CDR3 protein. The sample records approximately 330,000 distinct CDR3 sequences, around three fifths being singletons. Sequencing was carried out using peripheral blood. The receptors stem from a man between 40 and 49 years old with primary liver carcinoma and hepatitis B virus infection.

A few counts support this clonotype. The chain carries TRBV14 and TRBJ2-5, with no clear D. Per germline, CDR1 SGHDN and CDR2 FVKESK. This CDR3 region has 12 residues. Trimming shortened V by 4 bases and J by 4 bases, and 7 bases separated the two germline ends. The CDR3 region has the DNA TGTGCCAGCAGCCGCATCGCAGAGACCCAGTACTTC. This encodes CASSRIAETQYF.

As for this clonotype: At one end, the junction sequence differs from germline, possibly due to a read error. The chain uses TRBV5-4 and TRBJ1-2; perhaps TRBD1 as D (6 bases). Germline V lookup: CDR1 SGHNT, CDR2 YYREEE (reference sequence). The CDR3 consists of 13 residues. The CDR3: CASSLAGAAGCTF. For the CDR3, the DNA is TGTGCCAGCAGCTTGGCAGGGGCCGCTGGCTGCACCTTC.

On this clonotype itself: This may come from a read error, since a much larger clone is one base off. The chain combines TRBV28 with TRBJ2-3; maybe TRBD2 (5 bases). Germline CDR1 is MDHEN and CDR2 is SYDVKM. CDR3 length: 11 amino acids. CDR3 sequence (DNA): TGTGCCAACCAGGAGGAGACGGATCCGTTCTTT. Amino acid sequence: CANQEETDPFF. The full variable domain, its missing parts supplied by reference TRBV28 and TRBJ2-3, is DVKVTQSSRYLVKRTGEKVFLECVQDMDHENMFWYRQDPGLGLRLIYFSYDVKMKEKGDIPEGYSVSREKKERFSLILESASTNQTSMYLCANQEETDPFFGPGTRLTVL.

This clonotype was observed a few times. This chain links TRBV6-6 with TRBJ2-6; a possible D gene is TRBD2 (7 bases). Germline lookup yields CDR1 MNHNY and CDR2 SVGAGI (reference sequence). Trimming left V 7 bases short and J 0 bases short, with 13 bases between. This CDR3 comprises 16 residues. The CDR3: CASTGGPVSGANVLTF. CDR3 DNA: TGTGCCAGCACCGGGGGGCCCGTCTCTGGGGCCAACGTCCTGACTTTC.

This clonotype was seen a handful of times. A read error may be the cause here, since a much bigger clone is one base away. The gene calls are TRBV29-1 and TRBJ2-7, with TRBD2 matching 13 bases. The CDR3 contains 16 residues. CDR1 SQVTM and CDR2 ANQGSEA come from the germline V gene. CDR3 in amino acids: CSVEGTSGRGSYDQYF. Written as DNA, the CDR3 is TGCAGCGTTGAAGGGACTAGCGGGAGAGGGTCCTACGATCAGTACTTC.